This T cell receptor (beta chain) comes out of a study of regulatory T cells in long-lasting Graves disease. General observations from the study: Persistent Graves' cases showed lower TCR diversity than newly diagnosed cases.

Time point meaning: newly diagnosed GD, antithyroid drugs for less than 3 months. PBMC RNA was the source of the TCR library. Relying on iRepertoire HTBI primers and Arm-PCR of CDR3 regions, the team built TCR beta libraries. TCRdb recomputed calls from the multiplex PCR reads with MiXCR, one row per CDR3 protein. The sample consists of 550,000 to 650,000 distinct CDR3 sequences, roughly 16% of them appearing once. The length of the CDR3 is 17 residues. Germline CDR1 SGHRS, CDR2 YFSETQ. The V segment lost 2 bases and the J segment 5 bases; nucleotides outside the gene matches: 11. At least ten counts were recorded for this clonotype. The antigen is unknown. These same data were also listed under a study on T cells in Graves' hyperthyroidism and ophthalmopathy.

The source is a man younger than 35 with Graves disease. V is TRBV5-1 and J is TRBJ2-7; TRBD2 aligns across 12 bases. The specimen was peripheral blood mononuclear cells (PBMCs), collected at new diagnosis, from a patient treated with antithyroid drugs. CDR3 DNA: TGCGCCAGCAGCTTACTCCTAGCGGGAGGGCCCCCCCACGAGCAGTACTTC. It is translated as CASSLLLAGGPPHEQYF.